Reported below is one T cell receptor beta chain. The data derive from a study of T cells in Graves' hyperthyroidism and ophthalmopathy. The germline gives CDR1 LNHDA, CDR2 SQIVND (reference sequence). The CDR3 has 14 amino acids. J lost 6 bases, V lost 4 bases, and 6 bases had no gene match. Template material for amplifying TCR beta CDR3 regions consisted of RNA transcripts. With the HTBI primer set, the TCR CDR3 went through a first round of RT-PCR. Each CDR3 protein is one row after TCRdb ran MiXCR on the multiplex PCR reads. The sample yields around 340,000 distinct CDR3 sequences, 17% seen once. The TCR was taken from a woman aged 25 to 39 with Graves' hyperthyroidism that later progressed to Graves' ophthalmopathy. What was sequenced was blood. The rearrangement links TRBV19 to TRBJ2-7; 10 bases fit TRBD1. CDR3 residues: CASSRGQGILEQYF. The CDR3, as DNA: TGTGCCAGTAGTAGGGGACAGGGGATCCTCGAGCAGTACTTC.